These 23 T cell receptor beta chains were sequenced from one sample in a study of T cell changes during pregnancy in multiple sclerosis. Repertoires were generated with immunoSEQ multiplex PCR, while TCRdb's copy carries only in-frame clones and drops some. The table shows approximately 60,000 clones, with 92% occurring only once. The source material was peripheral blood, sampled in the first trimester of pregnancy. Source of these receptors: a female donor with multiple sclerosis, enrolled in a pregnancy study.

This chain links TRBV7-2 with TRBJ2-7, with D perhaps matching TRBD2 (6 bases). CDR3 length: 14 residues. Germline-derived CDR1 and CDR2 are SGHTA and FQGNSA. V gave up 3 bases and J gave up 0 bases, with 9 bases separating them. The CDR3 spells CASSLDYSSYEQYF. In nucleotides, the CDR3 is TGTGCCAGCAGCTTGGACTATTCCTCCTACGAGCAGTACTTC. Full variable domain (remainder filled in from reference TRBV7-2 and TRBJ2-7): GAGVSQSPSNKVTEKGKDVELRCDPISGHTALYWYRQSLGQGLEFLIYFQGNSAPDKSGLPSDRFSAERTGGSVSTLTIQRTQQEDSAVYLCASSLDYSSYEQYFGPGTRLTVT.

The V call is TRBV7-2, the J call TRBJ2-7; a possible D gene is TRBD2 (6 bases). The CDR3 runs 16 residues. V was pared by 5 bases and J by 0 bases, with 17 bases between. Germline V gene lookup returns CDR1 SGHTA and CDR2 FQGNSA. CDR3 in amino acids: CASSIGTPTSSYEQYF. The CDR3 nucleotides read TGTGCCAGCAGCATCGGGACTCCAACGAGCTCCTACGAGCAGTACTTC.

About this clone itself: The junction differs from germline at one of its ends, possibly a read error. The V and J genes are TRBV10-1 and TRBJ2-7, with TRBD1 identical over 7 bases. CDR1 is WNHNN and CDR2 is SYGVQD in the germline V gene (reference sequence). The CDR3 is made up of 12 amino acids. The CDR3 loop is CASSEHRGVRSF. The CDR3 DNA reads as TGCGCCAGCAGTGAACACAGGGGTGTCAGGAGCTTC.

The chain recombines TRBV5-1 with TRBJ2-7, with D possibly TRBD1 on 6 matching bases. The germline V and J ends were trimmed by 0 bases and 5 bases, with 15 bases remaining between them. The CDR3 is 15 residues long. Germline V lookup: CDR1 SGHRS, CDR2 YFSETQ. The CDR3 spells CASSLAVAGVHEQYF. DNA for the CDR3: TGCGCCAGCAGCTTGGCCGTTGCAGGGGTTCACGAGCAGTACTTC.

The J gene is TRBJ2-7, the V gene TRBV18; 8 nucleotides line up with TRBD2. CDR1 and CDR2 (germline): KGHSH, LQKENI. Trimming cost V 3 bases and J 9 bases; bases outside gene matches: 13. The CDR3 contains 15 residues. The CDR3 here is CASSPPGLEGRAQYF. CDR3 nucleotides: TGTGCCAGCTCACCTCCGGGACTAGAAGGCCGGGCGCAGTACTTC.

Written as DNA, the CDR3 is TGTGCCAGCAGCGTAGCTACTAGCGGGGCTGAGCAGTTCTTC. Translating gives CASSVATSGAEQFF. The chain carries TRBV9 and TRBJ2-1; the match to TRBD2 covers 10 bases. Germline trimming cut 0 bases from V and 9 bases from J; bases unmatched to any gene: 3. This CDR3 contains 14 residues. Germline values: CDR1 SGDLS, CDR2 YYNGEE.

V and J are TRBV6-1 and TRBJ1-5, with D hard to call. With 3 bases removed from V and 9 bases from J, the gap between germline ends came to 9 bases. CDR1 and CDR2 (germline): MNHNS, SASEGT. The CDR3 spans 12 residues. Here the CDR3 DNA reads TGTGCCAGCAGTGAGCCGTTTAGGCCCCAGCATTTT. Translating it yields CASSEPFRPQHF.

The chain carries TRBV29-1 and TRBJ1-1; 7 bases map to TRBD1. CDR1 and CDR2 from the germline V gene are SQVTM and ANQGSEA. Germline trimming cut 4 bases from V and 1 base from J; bases unmatched to any gene: 9. The length of the CDR3 is 15 residues. The DNA of the CDR3 is TGCAGCGTTGGACCCCCGGACAGGCCGAACACTGAAGCTTTCTTT. Its protein is CSVGPPDRPNTEAFF.

This chain links TRBV11-2 with TRBJ2-1; 14 positions agree with TRBD2. V trimming: 5 bases; J trimming: 6 bases; junction bases outside the gene matches: 15. Germline V gene data show CDR1 as SGHAT and CDR2 as FQNNGV. This CDR3 has 19 amino acids. Here the CDR3 reads CASSPGLAGGRGMGNEQFF. The CDR3 DNA reads as TGTGCCAGCAGCCCTGGACTAGCGGGAGGCCGTGGTATGGGCAATGAGCAGTTCTTC.

The chain is built from TRBV4-3 and TRBJ2-7; 8 nucleotides align to TRBD2. Trimming took 1 base from V and 2 from J; bases not matched to a gene: 7. The CDR3 loop spans 16 amino acids. Germline lookup yields CDR1 LGHNA and CDR2 YSLEER. This CDR3 reads CASSQVDGAGAYEQYF. In DNA form, the CDR3 reads TGCGCCAGCAGCCAAGTTGACGGAGCGGGGGCCTACGAGCAGTACTTC.

This chain connects TRBV27 to TRBJ2-3; no reliable D call. V was shortened by 4 bases and J by 2 bases, with 10 bases between the two germline ends. The germline V gene encodes CDR1 MNHEY and CDR2 SMNVEV (reference sequence). This CDR3 has 14 amino acids. The CDR3: CASSSLTNTDTQYF. The CDR3 bases are TGTGCCAGCAGTTCGCTTACTAACACAGATACGCAGTATTTT.

CDR3 nucleotides: TGTGCCAGAGGACAGGACAGCAATCAGCCCCAGCATTTT. This sequence encodes CARGQDSNQPQHF. The gene calls are TRBV18 and TRBJ1-5, with TRBD1 matching 7 bases. Trimming at V came to 9 bases and at J to 1 base, leaving 3 bases not matched to a gene. The CDR3 runs 13 residues. Germline V gene data show CDR1 as KGHSH and CDR2 as LQKENI. Drawing the rest from reference TRBV18 and TRBJ1-5, the complete variable domain is NAGVMQNPRHLVRRRGQEARLRCSPMKGHSHVYWYRQLPEEGLKFMVYLQKENIIDESGMPKERFSAEFPKEGPSILRIQQVVRGDSAAYFCARGQDSNQPQHFGDGTRLSIL.

This sequence joins TRBV10-3 and TRBJ1-5; D not resolved. V lost 0 bases, J lost 4 bases, and 10 bases lay in between. CDR3 length: 15 residues. CDR1 is ENHRY and CDR2 is SYGVKD in the germline V gene. The CDR3 DNA follows: TGTGCCATCAGTGAGTCGACGGGAGGGAATCAGCCCCAGCATTTT. Translated: CAISESTGGNQPQHF.

The CDR3 nucleotides are TGTGCCAGCAGTTTGGACAGGGTGGGGGCGAAACTGTTTTTT. Translation gives CASSLDRVGAKLFF. J is TRBJ1-4 and V is TRBV6-6, with 8 bases aligning to TRBD1. CDR1 is MNHNY and CDR2 is SVGAGI in the germline V gene (reference sequence). Losses at the gene ends were 4 bases for V and 11 bases for J; bases not matched to a gene: 9. The CDR3 has 14 residues.

This chain joins TRBV19 and TRBJ2-7, with 9 nucleotides matching TRBD1. The junction had 3 bases not matched to a gene; V was cut back by 4 bases and J by 5 bases. Looked up from germline, CDR1 is LNHDA and CDR2 is SQIVND (reference sequence). The CDR3 is made up of 13 amino acids. The CDR3 protein is CASSKQGAHEQYF. CDR3 bases: TGTGCCAGTAGTAAACAGGGGGCCCACGAGCAGTACTTC.

J is TRBJ2-7 and V is TRBV28, with D maybe TRBD1 (5 bases). V was trimmed by 4 bases and J by 0 bases, leaving 13 bases between them. The CDR3 has 15 residues. Germline V gene lookup returns CDR1 MDHEN and CDR2 SYDVKM. CDR3: CASSSRQGYSYEQYF. CDR3 bases: TGTGCCAGCAGTTCACGCCAGGGATACTCCTACGAGCAGTACTTC.

The V call is TRBV7-9, the J call TRBJ2-3; 10 bases fit TRBD1. Germline CDR1 reads SEHNR; CDR2 reads FQNEAQ (reference sequence). This CDR3 region has 19 residues. Trimming removed 3 bases from V and 4 bases from J; junction bases left unmatched: 16. For the CDR3, the DNA is TGTGCCAGCAGCTTCCCCGGGACAGGGGATTTTGGGAGCTCAGATACGCAGTATTTT. This translates into CASSFPGTGDFGSSDTQYF.

This chain uses TRBV25-1 with TRBJ2-1; 7 bases align to TRBD1. This CDR3 comprises 14 residues. Germline assignment: CDR1 MGHDK and CDR2 SYGVNS. The V and J ends lost 2 bases and 4 bases, in that order; junction bases with no gene match: 2. Written as DNA, the CDR3 is TGTGCCAGCAGTGAACTGGGACAGTACAATGAGCAGTTCTTC. Protein product: CASSELGQYNEQFF.

The rearrangement joins TRBV9 to TRBJ2-2, with D unresolved. Trimming removed 0 bases at V and 1 base at J, with 7 bases between. From germline, CDR1 is SGDLS and CDR2 YYNGEE. CDR3 length equals 15 residues. As DNA, the CDR3 is TGTGCCAGCAGCGTAGGTTTAAAGAACACCGGGGAGCTGTTTTTT. As protein: CASSVGLKNTGELFF.

V usage is TRBV7-2 and J usage is TRBJ2-1; the match to TRBD2 covers 15 bases. The V and J ends lost 6 bases and 1 base, in that order; junction bases with no gene match: 10. The CDR3 consists of 19 residues. Looked up from germline, CDR1 is SGHTA and CDR2 is FQGNSA. This chain's CDR3 is CASRTVGGTSGRSYNEQFF. In DNA form, the CDR3 reads TGTGCCAGCAGGACAGTTGGGGGGACTAGCGGGAGGTCCTACAATGAGCAGTTCTTC.

This chain joins TRBV5-5 and TRBJ1-1; possibly TRBD1 for D (6 bases). Trimming removed 4 bases at V and 1 base at J, with 11 bases between. Germline-derived CDR1 and CDR2 are SGHKS and YYEKEE (reference sequence). The CDR3 has 14 amino acids. The chain's CDR3 is CASSLQGGNTEAFF. In DNA form, the CDR3 reads TGTGCCAGCAGCCTACAGGGTGGGAACACTGAAGCTTTCTTT.

V is TRBV9 and J is TRBJ2-1, with 13 bases identical to TRBD2. The J segment lost 5 bases and the V segment lost 4 bases, leaving 6 bases of the junction unmatched. This CDR3 has 16 residues. Germline loops: CDR1 SGDLS, CDR2 YYNGEE. The CDR3 DNA is TGTGCCAGCAGCTTAGGACTAGCGGGAGTAAACAATGAGCAGTTCTTC. It is translated as CASSLGLAGVNNEQFF.

The V gene is TRBV28, the J gene TRBJ1-2; unclear D gene. The CDR3 length is 13 residues. From germline, CDR1 is MDHEN and CDR2 SYDVKM. Trimming removed 5 bases from V and 7 bases from J, with 14 bases in between. The CDR3, as DNA: TGTGCCAGCAGTACCCCCGGCCGGGGTGGCTACACCTTC. Residues: CASSTPGRGGYTF.